A single sample is the source of the 22 T cell receptor beta chains below, sequenced in a study of blood T cell repertoires in COVID-19. Method: immunoSEQ multiplex PCR; TCRdb's copy keeps in-frame clones and lacks some. The table lists approximately 80,000 clones, about 88% of them singletons. Material: peripheral blood. Receptors were obtained from a human donor in a cohort sampled during active COVID-19.

V usage is TRBV19 and J usage is TRBJ2-3; the D gene is possibly TRBD1 (6 bases). Germline lookup yields CDR1 LNHDA and CDR2 SQIVND (reference sequence). The germline V and J ends were trimmed by 6 bases and 0 bases, with 28 bases remaining between them. The CDR3 has 20 amino acids. The CDR3 region is CASSPGGLVTLAQSTDTQYF. The CDR3 nucleotides are TGTGCCAGTAGCCCTGGGGGCCTAGTTACCCTAGCCCAAAGCACAGATACGCAGTATTTT.

The V call is TRBV3-1 (or the pseudogene TRBV3-2), the J call TRBJ2-7; perhaps TRBD1 as D (7 bases). Trimming took off 5 bases at V and 3 bases at J, with 23 bases between the two ends. CDR1 and CDR2 from the germline V gene are LGHDT and YNNKEL (reference sequence). The CDR3 is made up of 17 amino acids. Here the CDR3 DNA reads TGTGCCAGCAGCGGACAGGCAAGGGCTAGCGCAATCTACGAGCAGTACTTC. Translated: CASSGQARASAIYEQYF.

CDR3 bases: TGTGCCAGCAGCAAGCAGGGCTCGGTTGAAAAACTGTTTTTT. Residues: CASSKQGSVEKLFF. The chain joins TRBV9 to TRBJ1-4; tentatively, D is TRBD1 (5 bases). Germline V gives CDR1 SGDLS, CDR2 YYNGEE. The V end lost 4 bases, the J end lost 7 bases, and 14 bases lay between the germline ends. The CDR3 sequence is 14 residues long.

The CDR3 protein is CASSKPGQGLQGETQYF. CDR3 DNA: TGTGCCAGCAGCAAACCGGGACAGGGACTCCAGGGAGAGACCCAGTACTTC. This chain connects TRBV7-8 to TRBJ2-5; 9 nucleotides align to TRBD1. This CDR3 has 17 residues. Germline V gives CDR1 SGHVS, CDR2 FQNEAQ. Germline trimming cut 5 bases from V and 4 bases from J; bases unmatched to any gene: 14.

The chain has TRBV5-1 and TRBJ1-2, with D possibly matching TRBD1 (5 bases). This CDR3 region has 16 residues. CDR1 and CDR2 (germline): SGHRS, YFSETQ. V shed 5 bases and J shed 6 bases, with 23 bases lying between them. CDR3 loop: CASRRLPGTETHGYTF. CDR3 coding DNA: TGCGCCAGCAGACGACTCCCCGGGACTGAGACGCATGGCTACACCTTC.

The genes are TRBV7-6 and TRBJ2-2; D not certain. This CDR3 region has 16 residues. V was trimmed by 2 bases and J by 1 base, leaving 11 bases between them. Germline CDR1 reads SGHVS; CDR2 reads FNYEAQ. The CDR3 sequence is CASSLFNSGNTGELFF. CDR3 coding DNA: TGTGCCAGCAGCTTATTCAACTCAGGGAACACCGGGGAGCTGTTTTTT.

The count of this clone is one. The chain links TRBV12-3 or TRBV12-4 to TRBJ1-2; TRBD1 agrees at 12 bases. The CDR3 extends over 13 amino acids. V gave up 5 bases and J gave up 8 bases; unmatched junction bases: 3. The CDR3 sequence: CASSRDRGQGYTF. The DNA of the CDR3 is TGTGCCAGCAGTCGGGACAGGGGGCAGGGCTACACCTTC.

The chain carries TRBV7-9 and TRBJ2-2; D gene unclear. From germline, CDR1 is SEHNR and CDR2 FQNEAQ (reference sequence). The CDR3 length is 12 residues. V dropped 6 bases and J dropped 1 base, with 3 bases sitting between them. CDR3 sequence: CASRQNTGELFF. The CDR3 DNA reads TGTGCCAGCAGACAGAACACCGGGGAGCTGTTTTTT.

This clone was counted only a few times. This chain joins TRBV9 and TRBJ2-1; 12 positions match TRBD1. The CDR3 is made up of 16 amino acids. Losses at the gene ends were 0 bases for V and 6 bases for J; bases not matched to a gene: 4. CDR1 and CDR2 (germline): SGDLS, YYNGEE. CDR3 DNA sequence: TGTGCCAGCAGCGTAGGCCGGGACAGGGGGCGCAATGAGCAGTTCTTC. It translates to CASSVGRDRGRNEQFF.

With regard to this clone: An end of the junction does not agree with germline; a read error may underlie this. The chain's CDR3 is CASSLDFVRAFSDF. CDR3 nucleotide sequence: TGTGCCAGCAGCTTGGATTTTGTGAGGGCTTTTTCGGATTTT. The gene calls are TRBV5-4 and TRBJ2-3, with a possible D match to TRBD2 (5 bases). The CDR3 has 14 residues. Germline V gene data show CDR1 as SGHNT and CDR2 as YYREEE (reference sequence).

The CDR3 is CASSFSSYEQYF. CDR3 in DNA: TGTGCCAGCAGCTTCAGCTCCTACGAGCAGTACTTC. The chain joins TRBV7-6 to TRBJ2-7, with unresolved D. The CDR3 totals 12 residues. Germline-derived CDR1 and CDR2 are SGHVS and FNYEAQ. V was clipped by 3 bases and J by 0 bases, with 3 bases between them.

The rearrangement joins TRBV18 to TRBJ1-5; D possibly corresponds to TRBD1 (6 bases). This CDR3 spans 17 amino acids. The germline V gene encodes CDR1 KGHSH and CDR2 LQKENI. Trimming took off 0 bases at V and 2 bases at J, with 14 bases between the two ends. As DNA, the CDR3 is TGTGCCAGCTCACCACCGGACGGCAGGGGCGGCAATCAGCCCCAGCATTTT. This codes for CASSPPDGRGGNQPQHF.

The chain combines TRBV12-5 with TRBJ2-3; TRBD2 matches 8 bases. The CDR3 is 15 amino acids. J lost 5 bases, V lost 0 bases, and 4 bases had no gene match. Germline V gene sequence: CDR1 LGHNT, CDR2 FRNRAP. The DNA for the CDR3 is TGTGCTAGTGGTTTGGTCGGGGGGGCCAGAGATACGCAGTATTTT. This gives the protein CASGLVGGARDTQYF. Filled out from reference TRBV12-5 and TRBJ2-3, the complete variable domain reads DARVTQTPRHKVTEMGQEVTMRCQPILGHNTVFWYRQTMMQGLELLAYFRNRAPLDDSGMPKDRFSAEMPDATLATLKIQPSEPRDSAVYFCASGLVGGARDTQYFGPGTRLTVL.

The rearrangement links TRBV12-3 or TRBV12-4 to TRBJ1-2; D not resolved. This CDR3 region has 13 residues. Trimming took off 3 bases at V and 7 bases at J, with 12 bases between the two ends. This chain's CDR3 is CASSLATDSGYTF. CDR3 sequence (DNA): TGTGCCAGCAGTTTGGCCACCGATTCTGGCTACACCTTC.

This sequence joins TRBV7-3 and TRBJ1-1; D unclear. Trimming shortened V by 5 bases and J by 1 base, and 8 bases separated the two germline ends. This CDR3 comprises 13 residues. Germline CDR1 is SGHTA and CDR2 is FQGTGA. CDR3 bases: TGTGCCAGCAGCACTACAAGGAACACTGAAGCTTTCTTT. Translating gives CASSTTRNTEAFF.

V is TRBV6-1 and J is TRBJ1-5, with 9 bases matching TRBD1. Germline trimming cut 3 bases from V and 4 bases from J; bases unmatched to any gene: 13. The CDR3 loop spans 18 amino acids. Germline CDR1 and CDR2: MNHNS and SASEGT. The CDR3 region is CASSESGTGFGENQPQHF. DNA of the CDR3: TGTGCCAGCAGTGAGTCCGGGACAGGGTTCGGAGAGAATCAGCCCCAGCATTTT.

This rearrangement joins TRBV2 to TRBJ2-7; 12 bases align to TRBD2. Unmatched junction bases numbered 13, after V lost 7 bases and J lost 6 bases. CDR1 is SNHLY, CDR2 FYNNEI, per germline. The CDR3 consists of 16 residues. CDR3 bases: TGTGCCAGCACCGGGACTAGCGGGCCGATCGCGGGCGAGCAGTACTTC. Protein: CASTGTSGPIAGEQYF.

The J gene is TRBJ1-1, the V gene TRBV30, with a possible D match to TRBD1 (5 bases). This CDR3 contains 15 residues. V was clipped by 0 bases and J by 6 bases, with 17 bases between them. Germline CDR1 is GTSNPN and CDR2 is SVGIG (reference sequence). This CDR3 is CAWSVQARRSAEAFF. CDR3 coding DNA: TGTGCCTGGAGTGTACAGGCTCGGAGATCCGCTGAAGCTTTCTTT.

The rearrangement links TRBV2 to TRBJ2-2, with a weak D call TRBD1 (5 bases). V lost 8 bases to trimming and J lost 0 bases, with 10 bases between them. The CDR3 length is 14 residues. Germline CDR1 reads SNHLY; CDR2 reads FYNNEI. The CDR3 coding sequence is TGTGCCAGCGTTGGCAGGGCGAACACCGGGGAGCTGTTTTTT. Translation: CASVGRANTGELFF.

The J gene is TRBJ2-5, the V gene TRBV7-2; perhaps TRBD1 as D (5 bases). CDR1 and CDR2 from the germline V gene are SGHTA and FQGNSA. This CDR3 has 15 residues. Trimming left V 1 base short and J 0 bases short, with 9 bases between. CDR3 in DNA: TGTGCCAGCAGCTTAGGAGACAGAAACCAAGAGACCCAGTACTTC. Its translation: CASSLGDRNQETQYF.

This chain links TRBV14 with TRBJ2-3; TRBD1 agrees at 8 bases. Germline trimming cut 3 bases from V and 0 bases from J; bases unmatched to any gene: 2. This CDR3 is 15 amino acids long. In germline, CDR1 is SGHDN, CDR2 FVKESK. CDR3 amino acids: CASSQTGASTDTQYF. CDR3 DNA sequence: TGTGCCAGCAGCCAGACAGGGGCGAGCACAGATACGCAGTATTTT.

The chain combines TRBV6-5 with TRBJ2-2; 7 bases match TRBD1. J gave up 4 bases and V 6 bases, and 8 bases lay outside the gene matches. This CDR3 is 15 amino acids long. Germline V gives CDR1 MNHEY, CDR2 SVGAGI. Written as DNA, the CDR3 is TGTGCCAGCAGCCCCGGGACAGCCCGCACCGGGGAGCTGTTTTTT. It yields the protein CASSPGTARTGELFF.